Sequencing of this T cell receptor (beta chain) was carried out in a study of blood T cell repertoires in COVID-19. Study context: T cells, B-cell-depleted T cells, or PBMCs supplied cDNA or gDNA.

As originally analysed: Scientists estimated how many nucleated cells there were by amplifying reference gene primers. The method was immunoSEQ multiplex PCR; TCRdb's version includes in-frame clones alone and lacks a portion of them. D and trimming come from the DNA, and the V and J calls and clone size come from that table. The table lists 20,000 to 25,000 clones, 80% to 85% of them singletons. This CDR3 is 16 amino acids long. From germline, CDR1 is SEHNR and CDR2 FQNEAQ (reference sequence). V gave up 7 bases and J gave up 6 bases; unmatched junction bases: 14. The sample holds a few counts of this clone.

The V call is TRBV7-9, the J call TRBJ2-1; 8 nucleotides agree with TRBD2. Sequenced sample: peripheral blood. The origin of this receptor is a woman aged 80 or older with acute or convalescent COVID-19. CDR3 protein: CASTYRGTRGPNEQFF. CDR3 DNA sequence: TGTGCCAGCACCTATCGCGGGACTAGAGGGCCCAATGAGCAGTTCTTC.